Following are 22 T cell receptor beta chains from one sample sequenced in a study of blood T cell repertoires in COVID-19. TCRdb keeps only in-frame clones here, not all; method: immunoSEQ multiplex PCR. The sample yields about 270,000 clones, about 76% seen once. Sequenced input: peripheral blood. The receptors were gathered from a woman aged 55-69 years with active or convalescent COVID-19.

This chain connects TRBV25-1 to TRBJ1-4; D not certain. The CDR3 consists of 12 residues. Germline loops: CDR1 MGHDK, CDR2 SYGVNS. Trimming took 5 bases from V and 3 from J, leaving 4 bases between them. As DNA, the CDR3 is TGTGCCAGCAGTTTAGCTAATGAAAAACTGTTTTTT. As protein: CASSLANEKLFF.

The J gene is TRBJ2-3, the V gene TRBV5-1; 9 nucleotides line up with TRBD2. The CDR3 contains 15 residues. The germline CDR1 and CDR2 sequences are SGHRS and YFSETQ. J gave up 2 bases and V 5 bases, and 6 bases lay outside the gene matches. The CDR3 DNA sequence: TGCGCCAGCAGGCCCAGCGGGGGGCCCACAGATACGCAGTATTTT. Its translation is CASRPSGGPTDTQYF.

J is TRBJ2-3 and V is TRBV24-1; 7 bases line up with TRBD1. CDR1 KGHDR and CDR2 SFDVKD come from the germline V gene. J lost 2 bases, V lost 3 bases, and 10 bases had no gene match. This CDR3 region has 17 residues. Written as DNA, the CDR3 is TGTGCCACCAGTGATAAATACGCGACAGGGCTCACAGATACGCAGTATTTT. Encoded protein: CATSDKYATGLTDTQYF.

The gene calls are TRBV27 and TRBJ2-2, with TRBD1 matching 7 bases. There are 20 residues in the CDR3. Germline CDR1 and CDR2: MNHEY and SMNVEV (reference sequence). Unmatched junction bases numbered 15, after V lost 0 bases and J lost 2 bases. As DNA, the CDR3 is TGTGCCAGCAGTTTATCCACTTACAGGGGAAGTAAGCTTAACACCGGGGAGCTGTTTTTT. Protein sequence: CASSLSTYRGSKLNTGELFF.

The chain recombines TRBV5-4 with TRBJ2-1, with D possibly matching TRBD1 (5 bases). This CDR3 region has 15 residues. V was trimmed by 0 bases and J by 1 base, leaving 8 bases between them. Germline CDR1 and CDR2: SGHNT and YYREEE (reference sequence). The CDR3 DNA reads TGTGCCAGCAGCTTGGTCCAGGGTTCCTACAATGAGCAGTTCTTC. This sequence encodes CASSLVQGSYNEQFF.

The gene calls are TRBV7-9 and TRBJ1-3; tentatively, D is TRBD1 (5 bases). The germline V and J ends were trimmed by 4 bases and 0 bases, with 10 bases remaining between them. The CDR3 consists of 15 residues. Germline lookup yields CDR1 SEHNR and CDR2 FQNEAQ (reference sequence). CDR3 in DNA: TGTGCCAGCAGCTCCGGAGGGGACTCTGGAAACACCATATATTTT. Its protein is CASSSGGDSGNTIYF. The full variable domain, rest sourced from reference TRBV7-9 and TRBJ1-3, is DTGVSQNPRHKITKRGQNVTFRCDPISEHNRLYWYRQTLGQGPEFLTYFQNEAQLEKSRLLSDRFSAERPKGSFSTLEIQRTEQGDSAMYLCASSSGGDSGNTIYFGEGSWLTVV.

This clone occurred a few times. The CDR3 here is CASSQDRRGRQETQYF. DNA of the CDR3: TGTGCCAGCAGCCAAGATCGCAGGGGGCGGCAAGAGACCCAGTACTTC. This chain links TRBV4-2 with TRBJ2-5; TRBD1 matches 8 bases. Germline V gene lookup returns CDR1 LGHNA and CDR2 YNFKEQ. CDR3 length: 16 residues. The trim removed 0 bases at V and 2 bases at J, leaving 5 bases unmatched.

V gene TRBV5-1 combines with J gene TRBJ2-5, with TRBD2 identical over 7 bases. Trimming cost V 2 bases and J 4 bases; bases outside gene matches: 2. CDR3 length: 13 residues. Germline CDR1 SGHRS, CDR2 YFSETQ. The CDR3 protein is CASSFGGVETQYF. CDR3 in DNA: TGCGCCAGCAGCTTTGGGGGGGTAGAGACCCAGTACTTC.

This chain uses TRBV3-1 (or the pseudogene TRBV3-2) with TRBJ1-3; 7 bases are a match to TRBD1. From germline, CDR1 is LGHDT and CDR2 YNNKEL (reference sequence). V gave up 4 bases and J gave up 4 bases; unmatched junction bases: 4. The CDR3 runs to 14 residues. The CDR3 here is CASSRLDRGNTIYF. DNA of the CDR3: TGTGCCAGCAGCCGTTTGGACAGGGGAAACACCATATATTTT.

The J gene is TRBJ1-1, the V gene TRBV6-2 or TRBV6-3; possible D gene TRBD1, 5 bases. Germline V lookup: CDR1 MNHEY, CDR2 SVGEGT. Trimming pared 6 bases from V and 1 base from J, leaving 24 bases between. The length of the CDR3 is 18 residues. DNA of the CDR3: TGTGCCAGCAGCCCTGGACGGGCAAGGGGTAGGGAGAACACTGAAGCTTTCTTT. It yields the protein CASSPGRARGRENTEAFF.

This clone appeared once. The CDR3 DNA is TGTGCCAGCAGCCAAGGGGCCAGCGGGGGGGCAGAGACCCAGTACTTC. Protein product: CASSQGASGGAETQYF. The rearrangement joins TRBV4-2 to TRBJ2-5; 10 bases are shared with TRBD2. CDR3 length: 16 amino acids. CDR1 LGHNA and CDR2 YNFKEQ come from the germline V gene. The junction had 6 bases not matched to a gene; V was cut back by 1 base and J by 4 bases.

V usage is TRBV5-1 and J usage is TRBJ1-2; weak D call: TRBD1 (6 bases). The germline V gene has CDR1 SGHRS and CDR2 YFSETQ. Trimming took 7 bases from V and 2 from J, leaving 12 bases between them. CDR3 length: 13 residues. The CDR3 nucleotides are TGCGCCAGCTGTAAGACAGGCAACTATGGCTACACCTTC. Translated, it gives CASCKTGNYGYTF.

The chain combines TRBV30 with TRBJ2-1, with 9 bases that match TRBD1. With V trimmed by 3 bases and J by 1 base, 10 bases remained unmatched. This CDR3 has 17 residues. The germline V gene has CDR1 GTSNPN and CDR2 SVGIG (reference sequence). The CDR3 sequence: CAWSRDRESISYNEQFF. The CDR3 bases are TGTGCCTGGAGCCGGGACAGGGAGAGTATTTCCTACAATGAGCAGTTCTTC. Together with reference TRBV30 and TRBJ2-1, the CDR3 gives the full variable domain: SQTIHQWPATLVQPVGSPLSLECTVEGTSNPNLYWYRQAAGRGLQLLFYSVGIGQISSEVPQNLSASRPQDRQFILSSKKLLLSDSGFYLCAWSRDRESISYNEQFFGPGTRLTVL.

This chain joins TRBV9 and TRBJ2-1, with 14 bases identical to TRBD2. With V trimmed by 4 bases and J by 6 bases, 9 bases remained unmatched. Germline CDR1 SGDLS, CDR2 YYNGEE. The CDR3 runs to 17 residues. The CDR3 reads CASSLRLAGGPGNEQFF. In DNA, the CDR3 is TGTGCCAGCAGCCTCCGACTAGCGGGGGGGCCCGGCAATGAGCAGTTCTTC.

The chain is built from TRBV18 and TRBJ1-1; TRBD1 is a possible D gene (5 bases). V was pared by 3 bases and J by 4 bases, with 18 bases between. The germline CDR1 and CDR2 sequences are KGHSH and LQKENI. This CDR3 has 16 amino acids. CDR3: CASSPSWGRGSTEAFF. CDR3 in DNA: TGTGCCAGCTCACCTTCATGGGGACGGGGGAGCACTGAAGCTTTCTTT.

The chain recombines TRBV30 with TRBJ1-1, with D perhaps TRBD1 (5 bases). With 3 bases removed from V and 7 bases from J, the gap between germline ends came to 9 bases. Per the germline V gene, CDR1 is GTSNPN and CDR2 is SVGIG (reference sequence). There are 11 residues in the CDR3. CDR3 sequence reads: CAWSHDSEAFF. DNA for the CDR3: TGTGCCTGGAGCCACGACAGTGAAGCTTTCTTT.

The chain is built from TRBV5-1 and TRBJ1-6; 10 nucleotides agree with TRBD1. The germline V gene encodes CDR1 SGHRS and CDR2 YFSETQ. Trimming cost V 4 bases and J 6 bases; bases outside gene matches: 13. CDR3 length equals 18 residues. CDR3 in amino acids: CASSAPLGTGDPNSPLHF. CDR3 nucleotide sequence: TGCGCCAGCAGCGCCCCTCTTGGGACAGGGGACCCTAATTCACCCCTCCACTTT.

The chain combines TRBV4-1 with TRBJ1-2; D is undetermined. V lost 3 bases and J 8 bases, leaving 16 bases between the germline ends. Germline V gives CDR1 MGHRA, CDR2 YSYEKL. The CDR3 runs 14 residues. CDR3 bases: TGCGCCAGCAGCCAGATGGGGAGGTCTGGAGGCTACACCTTC. The encoded protein is CASSQMGRSGGYTF.

The rearrangement links TRBV4-2 to TRBJ1-3; D may be TRBD1 (6 bases). Looked up from germline, CDR1 is LGHNA and CDR2 is YNFKEQ. The V gene lost 0 bases and the J gene lost 3 bases, with 15 bases spanning the gap. This CDR3 is built from 17 residues. CDR3 residues: CASSQDKRGNSGNTIYF. The DNA of the CDR3 is TGTGCCAGCAGCCAAGATAAGAGGGGGAACAGTGGAAACACCATATATTTT.

The DNA of the CDR3 is TGCGCCAGCAGCTTGATCAAGAGGGAAGACACCATATATTTT. Its protein is CASSLIKREDTIYF. The genes are TRBV5-1 and TRBJ1-3; D is undetermined. CDR1 and CDR2 (germline): SGHRS, YFSETQ. Deletions cut 1 base from V and 8 bases from J, with 13 bases between. CDR3 length: 14 amino acids.

This chain links TRBV4-3 with TRBJ1-6; no clear D gene. Germline V gene lookup returns CDR1 LGHNA and CDR2 YSLEER. This CDR3 contains 14 residues. V was pared by 3 bases and J by 0 bases, with 3 bases between. The CDR3 DNA is TGCGCCAGCAGCCATAGCTCCTATAATTCACCCCTCCACTTT. This translates into CASSHSSYNSPLHF.

This chain joins TRBV9 and TRBJ2-3, with 10 nucleotides matching TRBD2. This CDR3 has 17 amino acids. The germline V gene has CDR1 SGDLS and CDR2 YYNGEE. The junction had 15 bases not matched to a gene; V was cut back by 3 bases and J by 8 bases. The CDR3 DNA sequence: TGTGCCAGCAGCGAAAGACTAGCGGGTACCACAGAACCTACGCAGTATTTT. Protein product: CASSERLAGTTEPTQYF.